The sample holds a few counts of the clone carrying this T cell receptor beta chain. Its antigen is unidentified. The sample belongs to a study of shared clonotypes between healthy human individuals. This CDR3 has 17 residues. In germline, CDR1 is SGHRS, CDR2 YFSETQ. The V and J ends lost 4 bases and 5 bases respectively, with 21 bases between them. Libraries were prepared by immunoSEQ multiplex PCR; TCRdb keeps only in-frame clonotypes and omits some of them. The table includes fewer than 850,000 clones, 72% detected once. Study-wide findings and caveats: The low donor count limited represented genetic and exposure-history diversity.

The chain combines TRBV5-1 with TRBJ2-2, with no clear D. Material: memory CD4+ T cells sorted from blood. As to subset: CD45RA-negative fraction. The clonotype originates from a woman under 40 in good health. This chain's CDR3 is CASSPSPYDRRTGELFF. CDR3 DNA: TGCGCCAGCAGCCCCAGCCCCTATGATAGAAGGACCGGGGAGCTGTTTTTT.